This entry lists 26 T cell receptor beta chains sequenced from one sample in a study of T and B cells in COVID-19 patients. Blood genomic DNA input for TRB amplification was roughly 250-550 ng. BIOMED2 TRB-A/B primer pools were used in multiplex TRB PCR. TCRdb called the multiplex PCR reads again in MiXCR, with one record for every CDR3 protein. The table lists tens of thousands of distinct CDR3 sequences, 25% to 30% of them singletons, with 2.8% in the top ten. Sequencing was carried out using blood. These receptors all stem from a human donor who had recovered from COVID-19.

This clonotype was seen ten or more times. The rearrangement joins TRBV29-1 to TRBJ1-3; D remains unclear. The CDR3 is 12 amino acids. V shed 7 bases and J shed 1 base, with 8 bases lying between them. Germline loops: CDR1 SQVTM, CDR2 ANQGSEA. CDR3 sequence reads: CSASSSGNTIYF. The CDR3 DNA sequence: TGCAGCGCCTCCTCATCTGGAAACACCATATATTTT.

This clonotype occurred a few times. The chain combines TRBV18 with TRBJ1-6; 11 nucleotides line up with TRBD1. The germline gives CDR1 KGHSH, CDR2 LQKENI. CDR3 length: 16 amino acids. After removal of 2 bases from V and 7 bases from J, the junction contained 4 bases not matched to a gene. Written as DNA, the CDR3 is TGTGCCAGCTCACCAGAGGGACAGGGGGGGAATTCACCCCTCCACTTT. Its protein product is CASSPEGQGGNSPLHF.

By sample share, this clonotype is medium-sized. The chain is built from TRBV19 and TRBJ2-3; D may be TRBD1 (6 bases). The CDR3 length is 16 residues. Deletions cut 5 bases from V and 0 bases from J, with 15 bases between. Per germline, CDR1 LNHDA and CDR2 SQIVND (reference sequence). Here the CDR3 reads CASSSLGHGSTDTQYF. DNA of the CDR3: TGTGCCAGTAGTTCTCTGGGACACGGGAGCACAGATACGCAGTATTTT.

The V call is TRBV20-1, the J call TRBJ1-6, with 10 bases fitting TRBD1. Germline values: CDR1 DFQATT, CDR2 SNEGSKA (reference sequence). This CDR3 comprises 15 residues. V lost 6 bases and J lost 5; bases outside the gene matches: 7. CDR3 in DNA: TGCAGTGCACTAACAGGGACAGGGGATAATTCACCCCTCCACTTT. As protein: CSALTGTGDNSPLHF.

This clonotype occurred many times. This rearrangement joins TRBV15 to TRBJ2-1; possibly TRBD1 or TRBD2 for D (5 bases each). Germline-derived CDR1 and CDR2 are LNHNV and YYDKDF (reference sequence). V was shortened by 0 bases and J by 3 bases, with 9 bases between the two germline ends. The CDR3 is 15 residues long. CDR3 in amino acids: CATSRDEGSYNEQFF. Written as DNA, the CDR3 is TGTGCCACCAGCAGAGATGAGGGGAGCTACAATGAGCAGTTCTTC.

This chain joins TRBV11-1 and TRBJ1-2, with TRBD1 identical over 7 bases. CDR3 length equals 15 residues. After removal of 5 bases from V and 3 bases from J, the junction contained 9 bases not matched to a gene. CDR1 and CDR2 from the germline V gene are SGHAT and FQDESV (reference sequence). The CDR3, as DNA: TGTGCCAGCAGCGCGCAGTTCGGGACAGACTATGGCTACACCTTC. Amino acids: CASSAQFGTDYGYTF. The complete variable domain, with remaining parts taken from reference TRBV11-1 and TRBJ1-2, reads EAEVAQSPRYKITEKSQAVAFWCDPISGHATLYWYRQILGQGPELLVQFQDESVVDDSQLPKDRFSAERLKGVDSTLKIQPAELGDSAMYLCASSAQFGTDYGYTFGSGTRLTVV.

CDR3 coding DNA: TGCAGCGCCGGGACTAGCGGGAGTGGGGATACGCAGTATTTT. Amino acid sequence: CSAGTSGSGDTQYF. The rearrangement uses TRBV29-1 and TRBJ2-3, with 14 nucleotides matching TRBD2. There are 14 residues in the CDR3. The junction had 6 bases not matched to a gene; V was cut back by 7 bases and J by 6 bases. CDR1 and CDR2 (germline): SQVTM, ANQGSEA.

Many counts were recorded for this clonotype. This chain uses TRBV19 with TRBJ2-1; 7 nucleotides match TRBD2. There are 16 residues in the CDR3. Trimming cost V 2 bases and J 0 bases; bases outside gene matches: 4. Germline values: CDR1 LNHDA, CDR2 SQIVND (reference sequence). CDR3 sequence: CASSISGGSSYNEQFF. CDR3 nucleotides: TGTGCCAGTAGTATATCGGGCGGGAGCTCCTACAATGAGCAGTTCTTC. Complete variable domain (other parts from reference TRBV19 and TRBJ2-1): DGGITQSPKYLFRKEGQNVTLSCEQNLNHDAMYWYRQDPGQGLRLIYYSQIVNDFQKGDIAEGYSVSREKKESFPLTVTSAQKNPTAFYLCASSISGGSSYNEQFFGPGTRLTVL.

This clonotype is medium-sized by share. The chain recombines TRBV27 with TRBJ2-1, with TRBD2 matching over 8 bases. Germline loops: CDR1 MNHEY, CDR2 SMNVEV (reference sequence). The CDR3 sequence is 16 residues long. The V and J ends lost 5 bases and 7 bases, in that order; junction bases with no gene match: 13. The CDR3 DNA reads TGTGCCAGCAGTACCCGGACTAGCAACCTGAGAAATGAGCAGTTCTTC. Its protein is CASSTRTSNLRNEQFF.

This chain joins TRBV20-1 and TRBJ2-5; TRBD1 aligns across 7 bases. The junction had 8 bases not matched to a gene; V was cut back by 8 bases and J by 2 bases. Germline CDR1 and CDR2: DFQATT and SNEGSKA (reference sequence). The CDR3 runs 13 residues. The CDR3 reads CSSIPGQQETQYF. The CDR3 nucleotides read TGCAGTTCAATACCGGGACAGCAAGAGACCCAGTACTTC.

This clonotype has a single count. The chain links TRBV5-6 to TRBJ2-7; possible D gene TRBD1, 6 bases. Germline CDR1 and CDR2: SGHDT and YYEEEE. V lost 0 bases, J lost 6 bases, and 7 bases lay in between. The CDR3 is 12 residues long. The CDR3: CASSLGRGEQYF. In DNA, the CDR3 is TGTGCCAGCAGCTTGGGCAGGGGCGAGCAGTACTTC. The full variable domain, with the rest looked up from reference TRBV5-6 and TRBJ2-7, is DAGVTQSPTHLIKTRGQQVTLRCSPKSGHDTVSWYQQALGQGPQFIFQYYEEEERQRGNFPDRFSGHQFPNYSSELNVNALLLGDSALYLCASSLGRGEQYFGPGTRLTVT.

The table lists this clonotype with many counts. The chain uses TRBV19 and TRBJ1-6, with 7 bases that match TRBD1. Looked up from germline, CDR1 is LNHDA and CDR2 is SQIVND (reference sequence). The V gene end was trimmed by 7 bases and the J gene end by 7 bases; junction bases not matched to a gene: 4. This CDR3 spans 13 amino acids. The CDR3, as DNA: TGTGCCAGTACTGGGACAGCAAATTCACCCCTCCACTTT. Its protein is CASTGTANSPLHF.

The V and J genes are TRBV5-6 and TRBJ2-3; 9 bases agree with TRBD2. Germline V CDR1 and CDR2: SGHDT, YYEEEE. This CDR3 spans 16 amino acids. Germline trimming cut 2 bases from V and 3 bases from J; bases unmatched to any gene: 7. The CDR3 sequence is CASSLVASGATDTQYF. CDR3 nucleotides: TGTGCCAGCAGCTTAGTGGCTAGCGGGGCGACAGATACGCAGTATTTT.

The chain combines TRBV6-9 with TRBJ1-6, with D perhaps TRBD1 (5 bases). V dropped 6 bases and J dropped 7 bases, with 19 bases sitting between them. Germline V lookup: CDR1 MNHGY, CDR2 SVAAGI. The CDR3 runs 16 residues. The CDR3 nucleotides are TGTGCCAGCAGCCCGAATGCCCCAGGGTTAAATTCACCCCTCCACTTT. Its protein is CASSPNAPGLNSPLHF.

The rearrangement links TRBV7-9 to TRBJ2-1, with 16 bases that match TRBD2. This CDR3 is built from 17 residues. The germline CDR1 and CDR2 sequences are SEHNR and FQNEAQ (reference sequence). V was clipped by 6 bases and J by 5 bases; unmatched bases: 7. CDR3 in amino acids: CASSPDGTSGRDNEQFF. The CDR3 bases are TGTGCCAGCAGTCCCGACGGGACTAGCGGGAGGGACAATGAGCAGTTCTTC.

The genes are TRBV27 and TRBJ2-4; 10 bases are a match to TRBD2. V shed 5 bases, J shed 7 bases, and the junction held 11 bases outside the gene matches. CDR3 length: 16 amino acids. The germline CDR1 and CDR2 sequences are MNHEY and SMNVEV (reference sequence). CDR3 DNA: TGTGCCAGCAGTGGGGAGGCTAGCGGGAGATGGAACATTCAGTACTTC. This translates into CASSGEASGRWNIQYF.

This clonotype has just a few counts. The CDR3 sequence is CASSRTGTDYEQYF. Written as DNA, the CDR3 is TGTGCCAGCAGTCGCACCGGGACAGACTACGAGCAGTACTTC. The chain uses TRBV27 and TRBJ2-7, with 7 bases matching TRBD1. The germline CDR1 and CDR2 sequences are MNHEY and SMNVEV (reference sequence). After removal of 5 bases from V and 3 bases from J, the junction contained 7 bases not matched to a gene. This CDR3 contains 14 residues.

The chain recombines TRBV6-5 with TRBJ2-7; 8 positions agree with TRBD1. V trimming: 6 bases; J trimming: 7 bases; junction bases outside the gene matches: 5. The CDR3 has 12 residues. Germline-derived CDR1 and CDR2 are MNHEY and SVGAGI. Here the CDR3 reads CASSRDRGEQYF. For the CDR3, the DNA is TGTGCCAGCAGCCGAGACAGGGGAGAGCAGTACTTC.

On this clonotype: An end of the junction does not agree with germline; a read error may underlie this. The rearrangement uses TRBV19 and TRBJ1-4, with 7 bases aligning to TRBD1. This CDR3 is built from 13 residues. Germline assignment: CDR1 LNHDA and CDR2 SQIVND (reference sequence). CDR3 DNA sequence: TGTGCCGGTAGTGCGGGACAGAATGAAAAACTGTTTTTT. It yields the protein CAGSAGQNEKLFF.

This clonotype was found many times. The CDR3 region has the DNA TGTGCCAGCAGTGGAGGACAGGGATACACCGGGGAGCTGTTTTTT. Amino acids: CASSGGQGYTGELFF. The chain is built from TRBV6-5 and TRBJ2-2; 8 bases agree with TRBD1. In germline, CDR1 is MNHEY, CDR2 SVGAGI. The J segment lost 3 bases and the V segment lost 5 bases, leaving 5 bases of the junction unmatched. The CDR3 runs 15 residues.

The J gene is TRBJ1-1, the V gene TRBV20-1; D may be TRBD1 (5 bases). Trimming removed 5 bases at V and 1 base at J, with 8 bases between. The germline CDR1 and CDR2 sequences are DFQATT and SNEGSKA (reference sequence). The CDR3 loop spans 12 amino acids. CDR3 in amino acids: CSALTGNTEAFF. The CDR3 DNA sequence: TGCAGTGCTTTAACAGGGAACACTGAAGCTTTCTTT.

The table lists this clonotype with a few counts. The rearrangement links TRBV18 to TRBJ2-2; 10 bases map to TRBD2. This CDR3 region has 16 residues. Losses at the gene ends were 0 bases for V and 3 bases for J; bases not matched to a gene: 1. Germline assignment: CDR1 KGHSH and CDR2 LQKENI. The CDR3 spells CASSPPSGGDTGELFF. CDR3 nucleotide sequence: TGTGCCAGCTCACCACCGAGCGGGGGGGACACCGGGGAGCTGTTTTTT.

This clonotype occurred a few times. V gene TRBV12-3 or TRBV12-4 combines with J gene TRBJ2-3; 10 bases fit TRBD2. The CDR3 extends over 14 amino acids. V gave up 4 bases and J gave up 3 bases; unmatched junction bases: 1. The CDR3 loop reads CASSSTSGTDTQYF. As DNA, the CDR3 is TGTGCCAGCAGTTCGACTAGCGGGACAGATACGCAGTATTTT.

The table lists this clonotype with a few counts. In DNA form, the CDR3 reads TGTGCCAGCACCTTTTGGGACAGGGATAGCGGGGCTTTCTTT. Protein: CASTFWDRDSGAFF. The J gene is TRBJ1-1, the V gene TRBV19; 9 bases fit TRBD1. V lost 9 bases to trimming and J lost 11 bases; unmatched junction nucleotides: 16. Germline loops: CDR1 LNHDA, CDR2 SQIVND (reference sequence). The CDR3 runs to 14 residues.

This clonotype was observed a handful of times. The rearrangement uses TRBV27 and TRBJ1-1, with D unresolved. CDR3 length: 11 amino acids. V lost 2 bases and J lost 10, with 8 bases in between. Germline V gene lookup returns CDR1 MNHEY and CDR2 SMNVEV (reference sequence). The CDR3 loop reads CASSLGPRAFF. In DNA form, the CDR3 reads TGTGCCAGCAGTTTAGGACCCCGAGCTTTCTTT.

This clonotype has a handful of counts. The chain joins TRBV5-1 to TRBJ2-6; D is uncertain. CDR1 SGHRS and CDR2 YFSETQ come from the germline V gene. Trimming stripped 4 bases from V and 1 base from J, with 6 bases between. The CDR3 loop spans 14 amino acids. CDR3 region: CASSAGSGANVLTF. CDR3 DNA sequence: TGCGCCAGCAGCGCCGGGTCTGGGGCCAACGTCCTGACTTTC.